The clone carrying this TCR beta chain was picked up a small number of times. The sample belongs to a study of identical twins. TCRdb used MiXCR to reprocess the 5' RACE reads, holding one entry per CDR3 protein. The table has 450,000 or so distinct CDR3 sequences, 13% to 15% seen once. The same data also contributed to another study, on yellow fever vaccine responses in identical twins.

The receptor comes from a woman under 30 in good health. Sequenced: CD4+ T cells sorted from blood.

This chain's CDR3 is CASSYETGKGSSYNEQFF. DNA for the CDR3: TGTGCCAGCAGTTACGAGACAGGGAAGGGAAGCTCCTACAATGAGCAGTTCTTC. This chain links TRBV6-2 or TRBV6-3 with TRBJ2-1; 7 bases map to TRBD1. The CDR3 is 18 residues long. V shed 2 bases, J shed 0 bases, and the junction held 10 bases outside the gene matches. Germline V CDR1 and CDR2: MNHEY, SVGEGT.